The 29 T cell receptor beta chains below all came from one sample that was sequenced in a study of cytomegalovirus exposure and HLA in healthy donors. In the PCR, 60 Vbeta and 13 Jbeta primers were used. Only in-frame clones appear in the TCRdb table, and some are missing; sequencing was by immunoSEQ multiplex PCR. Of about 160,000 clones listed, 77% are singletons. Specimen: PBMCs. These receptors originate from a woman in her 30s in good health and CMV-seronegative.

The rearrangement joins TRBV30 to TRBJ2-7, with 7 bases matching TRBD1. This CDR3 comprises 12 residues. Looked up from germline, CDR1 is GTSNPN and CDR2 is SVGIG (reference sequence). The V and J ends lost 7 bases and 2 bases, in that order; junction bases with no gene match: 5. The CDR3 here is CASTGQPYEQYF. For the CDR3, the DNA is TGTGCCTCCACGGGACAGCCCTACGAGCAGTACTTC.

V usage is TRBV19 and J usage is TRBJ2-7, with TRBD1 identical over 7 bases. This CDR3 region has 14 residues. Germline V gene sequence: CDR1 LNHDA, CDR2 SQIVND (reference sequence). The junction had 4 bases not matched to a gene; V was cut back by 2 bases and J by 3 bases. CDR3 region: CASSINRGNYEQYF. The CDR3 DNA follows: TGTGCCAGTAGTATAAACAGGGGCAACTACGAGCAGTACTTC.

V gene TRBV30 combines with J gene TRBJ1-1; tentative D call: TRBD1 (5 bases). CDR1 GTSNPN and CDR2 SVGIG come from the germline V gene (reference sequence). There are 11 residues in the CDR3. The V and J ends lost 2 bases and 8 bases respectively, with 9 bases between them. The CDR3 DNA follows: TGTGCCTGGAGTTCCAGGGCGGAAGCTTTCTTT. As protein: CAWSSRAEAFF. Filled out from reference TRBV30 and TRBJ1-1, the complete variable domain reads SQTIHQWPATLVQPVGSPLSLECTVEGTSNPNLYWYRQAAGRGLQLLFYSVGIGQISSEVPQNLSASRPQDRQFILSSKKLLLSDSGFYLCAWSSRAEAFFGQGTRLTVV.

The J gene is TRBJ1-5, the V gene TRBV18; D is ambiguous. The CDR3 loop spans 14 amino acids. The V and J ends lost 0 bases and 7 bases respectively, with 10 bases between them. Germline V lookup: CDR1 KGHSH, CDR2 LQKENI. CDR3 region: CASSPPNGGQPQHF. Here the CDR3 DNA reads TGTGCCAGCTCACCACCTAACGGAGGGCAGCCCCAGCATTTT.

The V call is TRBV28, the J call TRBJ2-2, with D tentatively TRBD1 (5 bases). This CDR3 is built from 14 residues. Trimming shortened V by 3 bases and J by 7 bases, and 12 bases separated the two germline ends. Germline lookup yields CDR1 MDHEN and CDR2 SYDVKM. The CDR3 nucleotides read TGTGCCAGCAGTTTTGGGCAGGGTGGCGGGGAGCTGTTTTTT. Protein: CASSFGQGGGELFF.

The chain recombines TRBV18 with TRBJ1-5; TRBD1 agrees at 10 bases. Losses at the gene ends were 3 bases for V and 4 bases for J; bases not matched to a gene: 6. The germline gives CDR1 KGHSH, CDR2 LQKENI. This CDR3 is built from 16 residues. CDR3 in amino acids: CASSPLGTGANQPQHF. CDR3 sequence (DNA): TGTGCCAGCTCACCCCTGGGGACAGGGGCAAATCAGCCCCAGCATTTT.

This clone came up a few times. The J gene is TRBJ2-2, the V gene TRBV5-5; tentative D call: TRBD1 (6 bases). Germline V lookup: CDR1 SGHKS, CDR2 YYEKEE (reference sequence). The CDR3 loop spans 14 amino acids. V was cut by 4 bases and J by 0 bases, with 7 bases left in between. CDR3 protein: CASSGDTNTGELFF. The CDR3 DNA sequence: TGTGCCAGCAGCGGGGACACGAACACCGGGGAGCTGTTTTTT.

This sequence joins TRBV6-1 and TRBJ2-1; no clear D gene. Germline V lookup: CDR1 MNHNS, CDR2 SASEGT. V lost 7 bases and J 3 bases, leaving 7 bases between the germline ends. There are 12 residues in the CDR3. In nucleotides, the CDR3 is TGTGCCAGCAATGCAGTCTACAATGAGCAGTTCTTC. Residues: CASNAVYNEQFF.

The chain recombines TRBV10-3 with TRBJ1-6, with 7 bases matching TRBD1. The CDR3 runs to 13 residues. Germline V gene data show CDR1 as ENHRY and CDR2 as SYGVKD. Germline trimming cut 6 bases from V and 6 bases from J; bases unmatched to any gene: 2. The CDR3 DNA reads TGTGCCATCAGGGGGACAGTTAATTCACCCCTCCACTTT. Encoded protein: CAIRGTVNSPLHF.

This clone has only a few counts. The chain recombines TRBV7-8 with TRBJ1-1, with D possibly matching TRBD1 (6 bases). CDR1 is SGHVS, CDR2 FQNEAQ, per germline. CDR3 length: 13 residues. V lost 4 bases, J lost 4 bases, and 10 bases lay in between. The CDR3 is CASSSTGLTEAFF. In nucleotides, the CDR3 is TGTGCCAGCAGCTCGACAGGACTCACTGAAGCTTTCTTT. The variable domain in full, completed from reference TRBV7-8 and TRBJ1-1, reads GAGVSQSPRYKVAKRGQDVALRCDPISGHVSLFWYQQALGQGPEFLTYFQNEAQLDKSGLPSDRFFAERPEGSVSTLKIQRTQQEDSAVYLCASSSTGLTEAFFGQGTRLTVV.

The rearrangement uses TRBV5-1 and TRBJ1-2; 7 bases map to TRBD1. V was pared by 4 bases and J by 8 bases, with 8 bases of the junction left unmatched. Germline V gene lookup returns CDR1 SGHRS and CDR2 YFSETQ. The CDR3 is 13 amino acids. CDR3 loop: CASSPDRAGGYTF. The CDR3 bases are TGCGCCAGCAGCCCCGACAGGGCCGGGGGCTACACCTTC. The complete variable domain, with remaining parts taken from reference TRBV5-1 and TRBJ1-2, reads KAGVTQTPRYLIKTRGQQVTLSCSPISGHRSVSWYQQTPGQGLQFLFEYFSETQRNKGNFPGRFSGRQFSNSRSEMNVSTLELGDSALYLCASSPDRAGGYTFGSGTRLTVV.

V gene TRBV7-8 combines with J gene TRBJ2-3, with 9 bases that match TRBD1. V dropped 4 bases and J dropped 0; count of bases not matched to a gene: 5. Germline V gene data show CDR1 as SGHVS and CDR2 as FQNEAQ. This CDR3 has 16 residues. The CDR3 spells CASSSHRGPSTDTQYF. The CDR3 DNA reads TGTGCCAGCAGCTCCCACAGGGGGCCCAGCACAGATACGCAGTATTTT.

The V gene is TRBV9, the J gene TRBJ1-6, with 9 bases lining up with TRBD1. The CDR3 has 17 residues. CDR1 is SGDLS and CDR2 is YYNGEE in the germline V gene. J lost 7 bases, V lost 0 bases, and 8 bases had no gene match. Written as DNA, the CDR3 is TGTGCCAGCAGCGTAGAGGGGACAGGGAGCTCCAATTCACCCCTCCACTTT. Translated, it gives CASSVEGTGSSNSPLHF. Combining the CDR3 with reference TRBV9 and TRBJ1-6 gives the whole variable domain DSGVTQTPKHLITATGQRVTLRCSPRSGDLSVYWYQQSLDQGLQFLIQYYNGEERAKGNILERFSAQQFPDLHSELNLSSLELGDSALYFCASSVEGTGSSNSPLHFGNGTRLTVT.

The chain recombines TRBV11-3 with TRBJ2-7; D possibly corresponds to TRBD1 (6 bases). CDR1 is SGHNT, CDR2 YENEEA, per germline. The CDR3 length is 12 residues. V shed 5 bases and J shed 6 bases, with 11 bases lying between them. The CDR3 is CASSIQGSEQYF. The CDR3 coding sequence is TGTGCCAGCAGCATACAGGGTTCCGAGCAGTACTTC. Together with reference TRBV11-3 and TRBJ2-7, the CDR3 gives the full variable domain: EAGVVQSPRYKIIEKKQPVAFWCNPISGHNTLYWYLQNLGQGPELLIRYENEEAVDDSQLPKDRFSAERLKGVDSTLKIQPAELGDSAVYLCASSIQGSEQYFGPGTRLTVT.

The rearrangement uses TRBV19 and TRBJ2-6; 7 nucleotides line up with TRBD1. The CDR3 consists of 16 residues. Germline trimming cut 7 bases from V and 0 bases from J; bases unmatched to any gene: 6. Per germline, CDR1 LNHDA and CDR2 SQIVND (reference sequence). The CDR3 nucleotides are TGTGCCAGTAAATACAGGGGAAACTCTGGGGCCAACGTCCTGACTTTC. This gives the protein CASKYRGNSGANVLTF.

This chain links TRBV2 with TRBJ1-1; D uncertain. CDR1 is SNHLY, CDR2 FYNNEI, per germline. Deletions cut 6 bases from V and 3 bases from J, with 17 bases between. The CDR3 has 15 amino acids. CDR3 nucleotide sequence: TGTGCCAGCAGAAGAGTGGCGGGAGGAGACACTGAAGCTTTCTTT. Amino acids: CASRRVAGGDTEAFF.

In its sample, this clone was seen once. Written as DNA, the CDR3 is TGTGCCAGCTCACCGGGCAGATTGGGCAATCAGCCCCAGCATTTT. Amino acid sequence: CASSPGRLGNQPQHF. The chain is built from TRBV18 and TRBJ1-5, with D hard to call. Trimming left V 3 bases short and J 2 bases short, with 11 bases between. The CDR3 has 15 amino acids. Germline V gives CDR1 KGHSH, CDR2 LQKENI.

The chain uses TRBV5-8 and TRBJ2-1; D possibly corresponds to TRBD2 (5 bases). Germline V gene lookup returns CDR1 SGHTS and CDR2 YDEGEE. This CDR3 contains 15 residues. V lost 2 bases to trimming and J lost 1 base, with 10 bases between them. CDR3 sequence: CASSLAVTSYNEQFF. The CDR3 nucleotides read TGTGCCAGCAGCTTAGCGGTTACGTCCTACAATGAGCAGTTCTTC.

Written as DNA, the CDR3 is TGTGCCACTTCTCTCCGCTCTGGGGCCAACGTCCTGACTTTC. As protein: CATSLRSGANVLTF. V usage is TRBV27 and J usage is TRBJ2-6; D gene unclear. Trimming left V 10 bases short and J 0 bases short, with 10 bases between. The length of the CDR3 is 14 residues. Germline V gives CDR1 MNHEY, CDR2 SMNVEV (reference sequence).

The chain links TRBV18 to TRBJ2-7; unclear D gene. Germline CDR1 KGHSH, CDR2 LQKENI. This CDR3 contains 13 residues. V gave up 6 bases and J gave up 2 bases, with 11 bases separating them. CDR3 protein: CASSPGSTYEQYF. The CDR3 DNA is TGTGCCAGCTCGCCGGGTAGCACCTACGAGCAGTACTTC.

Worth noting for this clone: At one boundary the junction diverges from the germline segment, which might be a read error. The gene calls are TRBV7-9 and TRBJ1-1; 10 nucleotides agree with TRBD1. In germline, CDR1 is SEHNR, CDR2 FQNEAQ (reference sequence). This CDR3 has 18 amino acids. DNA of the CDR3: TGTTCCAGCAGGCCTAAGCCGGGACAGGGGAGGGGAAACACTGAAGCTTTCTTT. This sequence encodes CSSRPKPGQGRGNTEAFF.

The chain employs TRBV25-1 and TRBJ1-5; a possible D gene is TRBD1 (6 bases). Germline V lookup: CDR1 MGHDK, CDR2 SYGVNS. The V end lost 4 bases, the J end lost 8 bases, and 21 bases lay between the germline ends. CDR3 length: 16 residues. This CDR3 is CASSVIVTGKSEPQHF. DNA of the CDR3: TGTGCCAGCAGTGTAATCGTTACAGGGAAGAGTGAGCCCCAGCATTTT. Filled out from reference TRBV25-1 and TRBJ1-5, the complete variable domain reads EADIYQTPRYLVIGTGKKITLECSQTMGHDKMYWYQQDPGMELHLIHYSYGVNSTEKGDLSSESTVSRIRTEHFPLTLESARPSHTSQYLCASSVIVTGKSEPQHFGDGTRLSIL.

This chain uses TRBV2 with TRBJ1-2; unclear D gene. Germline CDR1 reads SNHLY; CDR2 reads FYNNEI. Between the trimmed V and J ends, which lost 7 bases and 4 bases, there was a span of 22 bases. The CDR3 runs 16 residues. CDR3 in amino acids: CASIYYGTQEVYGYTF. The CDR3 DNA reads TGTGCCAGCATTTACTATGGTACGCAGGAGGTCTATGGCTACACCTTC.

The chain joins TRBV6-1 to TRBJ2-1; the D gene is possibly TRBD2 (6 bases). The germline V gene has CDR1 MNHNS and CDR2 SASEGT. The ends were cut back, 3 bases at V and 7 bases at J, with 16 bases in the middle. The CDR3 has 15 amino acids. Written as DNA, the CDR3 is TGTGCCAGCAGTGAGGGGGACTGGGTGGGGAATGAGCAGTTCTTC. This encodes CASSEGDWVGNEQFF.

The rearrangement links TRBV6-5 to TRBJ1-5; D is ambiguous. V was trimmed by 6 bases and J by 5 bases, leaving 14 bases between them. The CDR3 extends over 14 amino acids. Germline V gives CDR1 MNHEY, CDR2 SVGAGI. This CDR3 reads CASRRSSQHQPQHF. The CDR3 coding sequence is TGTGCCAGCAGGCGGAGCAGCCAGCATCAGCCCCAGCATTTT.

The rearrangement uses TRBV10-1 and TRBJ1-4; D possibly corresponds to TRBD1 (6 bases). Germline-derived CDR1 and CDR2 are WNHNN and SYGVQD (reference sequence). The CDR3 runs to 14 residues. V dropped 4 bases and J dropped 6 bases, with 12 bases sitting between them. Here the CDR3 DNA reads TGCGCCAGCAGTGGGGGGCTAGGGGATGAAAAACTGTTTTTT. Its translation: CASSGGLGDEKLFF.

The rearrangement uses TRBV6-1 and TRBJ1-3; perhaps TRBD1 as D (5 bases). V was clipped by 2 bases and J by 0 bases, with 14 bases between them. CDR3 size: 17 residues. From germline, CDR1 is MNHNS and CDR2 SASEGT. Here the CDR3 reads CASSESGGVPSGNTIYF. In DNA, the CDR3 is TGTGCCAGCAGTGAAAGCGGGGGGGTACCCTCTGGAAACACCATATATTTT.

This rearrangement joins TRBV5-1 to TRBJ1-4; the match to TRBD1 covers 7 bases. Germline V gives CDR1 SGHRS, CDR2 YFSETQ. The CDR3 consists of 16 residues. The ends lost 1 base at V and 4 bases at J; junction bases unmatched: 7. The CDR3 loop reads CASSLIPGTDNEKLFF. The CDR3 DNA is TGCGCCAGCAGCTTGATACCCGGGACAGATAATGAAAAACTGTTTTTT.

The genes are TRBV6-5 and TRBJ2-2; no clear D. Germline loops: CDR1 MNHEY, CDR2 SVGAGI. CDR3 length: 13 amino acids. Trimming took off 0 bases at V and 7 bases at J, with 6 bases between the two ends. The DNA of the CDR3 is TGTGCCAGCAGTTACTCGCGAGGCGGGGAGCTGTTTTTT. Translation gives CASSYSRGGELFF.